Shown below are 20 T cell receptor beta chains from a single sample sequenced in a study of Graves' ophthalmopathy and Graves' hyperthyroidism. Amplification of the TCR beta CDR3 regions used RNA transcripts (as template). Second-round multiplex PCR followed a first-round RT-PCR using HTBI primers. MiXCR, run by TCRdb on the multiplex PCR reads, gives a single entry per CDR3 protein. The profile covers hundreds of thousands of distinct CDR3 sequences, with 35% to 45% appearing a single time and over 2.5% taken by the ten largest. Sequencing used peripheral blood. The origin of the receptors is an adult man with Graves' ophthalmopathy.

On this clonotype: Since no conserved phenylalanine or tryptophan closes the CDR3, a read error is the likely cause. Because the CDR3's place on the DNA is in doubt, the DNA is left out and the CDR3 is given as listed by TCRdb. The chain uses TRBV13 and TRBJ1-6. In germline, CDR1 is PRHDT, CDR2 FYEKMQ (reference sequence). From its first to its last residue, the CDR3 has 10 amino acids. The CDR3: CASSLGQPNY.

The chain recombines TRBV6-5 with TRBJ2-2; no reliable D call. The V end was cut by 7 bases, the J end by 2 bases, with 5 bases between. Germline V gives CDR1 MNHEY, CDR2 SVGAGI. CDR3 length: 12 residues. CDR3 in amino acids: CASTTNTGELFF. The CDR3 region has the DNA TGTGCCAGCACCACAAACACCGGGGAGCTGTTTTTT.

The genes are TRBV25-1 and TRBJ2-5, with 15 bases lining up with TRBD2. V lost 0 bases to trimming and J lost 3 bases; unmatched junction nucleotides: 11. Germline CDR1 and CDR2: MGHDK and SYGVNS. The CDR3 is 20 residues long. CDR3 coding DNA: TGTGCCAGCAGTGAATATACGGGACTAGCGGGAGGTAGGAGGGAAGAGACCCAGTACTTC. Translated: CASSEYTGLAGGRREETQYF.

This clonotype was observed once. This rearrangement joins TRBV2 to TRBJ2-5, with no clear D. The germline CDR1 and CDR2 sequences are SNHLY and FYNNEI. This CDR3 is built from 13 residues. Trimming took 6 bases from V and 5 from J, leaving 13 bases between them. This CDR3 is CASRGKPLETQYF. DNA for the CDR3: TGTGCCAGCAGAGGTAAGCCCTTGGAGACCCAGTACTTC.

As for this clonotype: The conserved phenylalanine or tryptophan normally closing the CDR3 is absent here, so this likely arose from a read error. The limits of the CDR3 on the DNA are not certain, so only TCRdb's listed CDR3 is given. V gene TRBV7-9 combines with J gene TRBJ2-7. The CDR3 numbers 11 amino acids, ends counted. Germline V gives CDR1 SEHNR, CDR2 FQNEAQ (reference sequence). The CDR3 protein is CASSSHNGQDY.

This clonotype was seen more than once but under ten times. The CDR3 DNA sequence: TGTGCCAGCAGCCGGGACAGTCACTACGAGCAGTACTTC. Residues: CASSRDSHYEQYF. V usage is TRBV3-1 and J usage is TRBJ2-7; TRBD1 matches at 7 bases. There are 13 residues in the CDR3. Germline loops: CDR1 LGHDT, CDR2 YNNKEL (reference sequence). The V and J ends lost 4 bases and 3 bases, in that order; junction bases with no gene match: 3.

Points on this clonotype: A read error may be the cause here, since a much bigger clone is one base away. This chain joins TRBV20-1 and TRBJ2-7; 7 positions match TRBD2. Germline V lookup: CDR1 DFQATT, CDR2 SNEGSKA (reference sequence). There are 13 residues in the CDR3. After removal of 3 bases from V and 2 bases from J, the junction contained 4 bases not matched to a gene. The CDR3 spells CSASSGDPYEQYF. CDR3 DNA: TGCAGTGCTAGCAGCGGGGACCCCTACGAGCAGTACTTC.

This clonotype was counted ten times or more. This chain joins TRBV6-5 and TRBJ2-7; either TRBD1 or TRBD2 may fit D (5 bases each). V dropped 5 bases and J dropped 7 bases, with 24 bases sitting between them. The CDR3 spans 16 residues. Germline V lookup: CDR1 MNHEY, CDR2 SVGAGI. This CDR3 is CASSPLAFGRGGEQYF. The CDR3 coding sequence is TGTGCCAGCAGTCCCCTAGCCTTTGGGCGTGGGGGTGAGCAGTACTTC.

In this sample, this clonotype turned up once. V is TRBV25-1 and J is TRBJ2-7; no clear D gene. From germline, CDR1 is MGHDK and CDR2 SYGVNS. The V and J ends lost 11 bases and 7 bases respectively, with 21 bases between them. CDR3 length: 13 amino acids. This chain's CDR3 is CAWSLLNTREQYF. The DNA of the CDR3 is TGTGCCTGGAGTCTCTTGAATACGCGGGAGCAGTACTTC.

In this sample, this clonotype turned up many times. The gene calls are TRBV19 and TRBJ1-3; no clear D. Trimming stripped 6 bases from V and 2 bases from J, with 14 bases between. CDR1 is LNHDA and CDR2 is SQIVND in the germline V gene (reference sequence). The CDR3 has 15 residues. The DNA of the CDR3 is TGTGCCAGTAGCCCACTAGGACGGACTGGAAACACCATATATTTT. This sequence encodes CASSPLGRTGNTIYF. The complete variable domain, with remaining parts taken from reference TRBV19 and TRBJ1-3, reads DGGITQSPKYLFRKEGQNVTLSCEQNLNHDAMYWYRQDPGQGLRLIYYSQIVNDFQKGDIAEGYSVSREKKESFPLTVTSAQKNPTAFYLCASSPLGRTGNTIYFGEGSWLTVV.

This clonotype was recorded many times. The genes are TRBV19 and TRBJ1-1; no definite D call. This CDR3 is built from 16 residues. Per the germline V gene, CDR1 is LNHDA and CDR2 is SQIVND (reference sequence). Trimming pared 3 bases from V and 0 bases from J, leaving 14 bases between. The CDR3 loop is CASSIRHAPMNTEAFF. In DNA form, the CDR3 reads TGTGCCAGTAGTATTAGGCATGCGCCGATGAACACTGAAGCTTTCTTT.

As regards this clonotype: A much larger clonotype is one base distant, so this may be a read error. The CDR3 reads CTSTPGRTDSYEQYF. As DNA, the CDR3 is TGTACCAGCACCCCTGGACGAACTGACTCCTACGAGCAGTACTTC. The genes are TRBV9 and TRBJ2-7; D is ambiguous. The CDR3 is 15 amino acids. Germline CDR1 and CDR2: SGDLS and YYNGEE.

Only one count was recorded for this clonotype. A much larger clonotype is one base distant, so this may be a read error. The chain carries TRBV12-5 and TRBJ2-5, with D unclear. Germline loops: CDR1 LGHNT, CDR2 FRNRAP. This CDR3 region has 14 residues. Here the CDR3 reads CASGAPGHQETQHF. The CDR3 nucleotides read TGTGCTAGTGGTGCTCCGGGCCACCAAGAGACCCAGCACTTC. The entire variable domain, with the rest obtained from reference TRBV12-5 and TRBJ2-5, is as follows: DARVTQTPRHKVTEMGQEVTMRCQPILGHNTVFWYRQTMMQGLELLAYFRNRAPLDDSGMPKDRFSAEMPDATLATLKIQPSEPRDSAVYFCASGAPGHQETQHFGPGTRLLVL.

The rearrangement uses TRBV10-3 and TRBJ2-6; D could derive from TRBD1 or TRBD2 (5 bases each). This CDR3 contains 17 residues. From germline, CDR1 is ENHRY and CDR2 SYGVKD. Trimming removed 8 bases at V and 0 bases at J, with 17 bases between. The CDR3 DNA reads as TGTGCCATCTTAGGGACGGGGTGGAGCTCTGGGGCCAACGTCCTGACTTTC. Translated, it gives CAILGTGWSSGANVLTF.

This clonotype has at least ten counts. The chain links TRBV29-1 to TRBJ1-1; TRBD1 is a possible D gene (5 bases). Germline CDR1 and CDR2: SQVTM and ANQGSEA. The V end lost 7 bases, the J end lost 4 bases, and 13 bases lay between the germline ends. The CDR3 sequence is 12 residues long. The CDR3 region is CSAIPGGTEAFF. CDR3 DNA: TGCAGCGCTATTCCCGGGGGCACTGAAGCTTTCTTT.

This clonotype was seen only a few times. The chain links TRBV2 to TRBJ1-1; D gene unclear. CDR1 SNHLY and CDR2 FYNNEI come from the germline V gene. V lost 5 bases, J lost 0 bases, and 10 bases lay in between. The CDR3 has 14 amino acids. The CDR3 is CASSYMSLNTEAFF. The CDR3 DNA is TGTGCCAGCAGTTATATGTCGCTGAACACTGAAGCTTTCTTT.

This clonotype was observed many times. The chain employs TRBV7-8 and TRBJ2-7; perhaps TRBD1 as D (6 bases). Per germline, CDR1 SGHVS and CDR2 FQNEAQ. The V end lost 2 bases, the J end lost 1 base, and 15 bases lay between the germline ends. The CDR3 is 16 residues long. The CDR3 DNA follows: TGTGCCAGCAGCTTACTGGGAACAGGGCCTTCCTACGAGCAGTACTTC. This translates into CASSLLGTGPSYEQYF.

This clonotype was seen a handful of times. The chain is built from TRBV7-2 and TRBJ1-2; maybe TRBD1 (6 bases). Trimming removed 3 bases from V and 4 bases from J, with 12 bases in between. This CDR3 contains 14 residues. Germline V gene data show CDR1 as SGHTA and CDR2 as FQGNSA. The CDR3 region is CASSLGGTIYGYTF. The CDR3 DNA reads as TGTGCCAGCAGCTTGGGGGGGACAATCTATGGCTACACCTTC. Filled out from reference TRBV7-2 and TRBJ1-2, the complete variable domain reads GAGVSQSPSNKVTEKGKDVELRCDPISGHTALYWYRQSLGQGLEFLIYFQGNSAPDKSGLPSDRFSAERTGGSVSTLTIQRTQQEDSAVYLCASSLGGTIYGYTFGSGTRLTVV.

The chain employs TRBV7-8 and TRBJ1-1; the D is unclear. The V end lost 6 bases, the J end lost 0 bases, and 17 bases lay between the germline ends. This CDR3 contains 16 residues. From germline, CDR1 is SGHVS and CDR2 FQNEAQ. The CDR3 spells CASRLSIGQVNTEAFF. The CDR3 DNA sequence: TGTGCCAGCAGGTTATCAATTGGTCAGGTGAACACTGAAGCTTTCTTT.

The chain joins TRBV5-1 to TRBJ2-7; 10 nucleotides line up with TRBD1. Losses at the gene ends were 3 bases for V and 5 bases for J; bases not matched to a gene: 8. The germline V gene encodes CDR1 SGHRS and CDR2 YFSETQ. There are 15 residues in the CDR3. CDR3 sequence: CASSSPGQGWDEQYF. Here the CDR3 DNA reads TGCGCCAGCAGCTCACCGGGACAGGGGTGGGACGAGCAGTACTTC.